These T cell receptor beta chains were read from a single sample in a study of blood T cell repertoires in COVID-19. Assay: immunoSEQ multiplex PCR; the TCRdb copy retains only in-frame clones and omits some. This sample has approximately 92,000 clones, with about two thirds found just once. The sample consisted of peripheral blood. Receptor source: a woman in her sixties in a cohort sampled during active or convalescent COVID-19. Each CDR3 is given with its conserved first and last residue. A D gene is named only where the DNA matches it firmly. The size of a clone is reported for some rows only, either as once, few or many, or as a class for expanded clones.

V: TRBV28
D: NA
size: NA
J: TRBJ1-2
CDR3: CASSLNRGYGYTF
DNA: TGTGCCAGCAGTTTAAATAGGGGCTATGGCTACACCTTC

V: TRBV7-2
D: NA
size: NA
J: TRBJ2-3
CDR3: CASSLGIPDTQYF
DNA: TGTGCCAGCAGCTTAGGTATTCCAGATACGCAGTATTTT

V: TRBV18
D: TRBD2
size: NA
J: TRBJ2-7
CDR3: CASSPRVSGPQGEQYF
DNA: TGTGCCAGCTCTCCTCGGGTTAGCGGGCCCCAGGGAGAGCAGTACTTC

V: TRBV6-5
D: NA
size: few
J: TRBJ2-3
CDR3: CASSYNGLASTDTQYF
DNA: TGTGCCAGCAGTTACAACGGTCTAGCGAGCACAGATACGCAGTATTTT

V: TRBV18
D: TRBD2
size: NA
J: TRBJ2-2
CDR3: CASSPPAGGPSGELFF
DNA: TGTGCCAGCTCACCCCCAGCGGGGGGGCCTTCCGGGGAGCTGTTTTTT

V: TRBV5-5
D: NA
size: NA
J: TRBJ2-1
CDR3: CASSLGGESSYNEQFF
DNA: TGTGCCAGCAGCTTGGGCGGGGAGAGCTCCTACAATGAGCAGTTCTTC

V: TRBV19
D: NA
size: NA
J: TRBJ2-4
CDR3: CASSGGLAEGTKNIQYF
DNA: TGTGCCAGTAGCGGGGGGCTAGCGGAGGGAACCAAAAACATTCAGTACTTC

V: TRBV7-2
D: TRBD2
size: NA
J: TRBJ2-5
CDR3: CASSLASVAGGGTQYF
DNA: TGTGCCAGCAGCTTAGCTTCGGTAGCGGGGGGAGGGACCCAGTACTTC

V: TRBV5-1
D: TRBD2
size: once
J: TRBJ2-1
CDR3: CASAATSEYNEQFF
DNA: TGCGCCAGCGCGGCGACTAGCGAATACAATGAGCAGTTCTTC

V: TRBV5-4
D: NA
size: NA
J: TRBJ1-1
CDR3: CASSPKGPGQLGAFF
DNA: TGTGCCAGCAGCCCAAAAGGGCCGGGACAACTGGGAGCTTTCTTT

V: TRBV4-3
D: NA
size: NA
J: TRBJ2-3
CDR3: CASSQDMYRGTDTQYF
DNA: TGCGCCAGCAGCCAAGATATGTACAGGGGCACAGATACGCAGTATTTT

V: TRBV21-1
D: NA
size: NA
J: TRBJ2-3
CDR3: CASSKALGQGATDTQYF
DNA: TGTGCCAGCAGCAAAGCTCTGGGACAGGGGGCAACAGATACGCAGTATTTT

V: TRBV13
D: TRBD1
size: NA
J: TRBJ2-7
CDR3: CASRQGALYEQYF
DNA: TGTGCCAGCAGACAGGGGGCTCTGTACGAGCAGTACTTC

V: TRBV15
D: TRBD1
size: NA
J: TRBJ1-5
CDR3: CATGQGDGPNQPQHF
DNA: TGTGCCACCGGTCAGGGGGACGGGCCCAATCAGCCCCAGCATTTT

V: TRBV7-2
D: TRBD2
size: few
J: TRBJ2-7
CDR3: CASSSRAGGLYEQYF
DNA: TGTGCCAGCAGCTCCCGAGCGGGGGGGCTTTACGAGCAGTACTTC

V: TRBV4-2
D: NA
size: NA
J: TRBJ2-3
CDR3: CASSQVALISTDTQYF
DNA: TGTGCCAGCAGCCAAGTCGCGCTAATTTCCACAGATACGCAGTATTTT

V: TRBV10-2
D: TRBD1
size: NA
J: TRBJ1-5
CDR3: CASSEIRGLSNQPQHF
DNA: TGCGCCAGCAGTGAGATCAGGGGGCTAAGCAATCAGCCCCAGCATTTT

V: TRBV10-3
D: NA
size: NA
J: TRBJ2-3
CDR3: CATRRGTDTQYF
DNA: TGTGCCACCCGGCGGGGCACAGATACGCAGTATTTT

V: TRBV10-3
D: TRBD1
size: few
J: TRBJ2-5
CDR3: CAIRRTGGEETQYF
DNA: TGTGCCATCAGGAGGACAGGGGGCGAAGAGACCCAGTACTTC

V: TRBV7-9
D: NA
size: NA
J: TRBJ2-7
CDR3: CASSLDGSRLGEQYF
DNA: TGTGCCAGCAGCCTAGACGGGAGTCGGCTGGGCGAGCAGTACTTC

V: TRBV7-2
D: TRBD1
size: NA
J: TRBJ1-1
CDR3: CASSLDRPEAFF
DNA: TGTGCCAGCAGCTTGGACAGGCCTGAAGCTTTCTTT

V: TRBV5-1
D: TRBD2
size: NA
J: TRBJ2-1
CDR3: CASSLGLAGPYNEQFF
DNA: TGCGCCAGCAGCTTGGGGCTAGCGGGGCCCTACAATGAGCAGTTCTTC

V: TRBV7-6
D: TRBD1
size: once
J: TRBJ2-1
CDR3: CASSLRPGTGPYNEQFF
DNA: TGTGCCAGCAGCCTCCGGCCCGGGACAGGGCCCTACAATGAGCAGTTCTTC

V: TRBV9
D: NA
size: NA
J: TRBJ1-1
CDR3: CASSATGNTEAFF
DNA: TGTGCCAGCAGCGCGACAGGGAACACTGAAGCTTTCTTT

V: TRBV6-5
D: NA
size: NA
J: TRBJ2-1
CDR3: CASRLTSYNEQFF
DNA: TGTGCCAGCAGACTGACTAGTTACAATGAGCAGTTCTTC

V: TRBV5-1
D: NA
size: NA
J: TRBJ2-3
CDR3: CASSPQAATSTDTQYF
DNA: TGCGCCAGCAGTCCCCAGGCAGCTACTAGCACAGATACGCAGTATTTT

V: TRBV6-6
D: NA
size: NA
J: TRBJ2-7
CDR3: CASIFEARGVHEQYF
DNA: TGTGCCAGCATCTTTGAGGCCAGGGGGGTACACGAGCAGTACTTC